Following are 15 T cell receptor beta chains from one sample sequenced in a study of blood T cells in healthy people across ages. Sample-barcoded 5' priming and a J-beta primer mix drove a second PCR of roughly 6 to 12 cycles. MiXCR, applied by TCRdb to the 5' RACE reads, yields one record per CDR3 protein. The sample has about 1.5 million distinct CDR3 sequences, less than 45% seen once. Source material: blood. These receptor sequences come from a woman in her late teens or twenties in good health.

The rearrangement joins TRBV2 to TRBJ1-6; D not certain. The V gene lost 5 bases and the J gene lost 6 bases, with 5 bases spanning the gap. Germline CDR1 reads SNHLY; CDR2 reads FYNNEI. This CDR3 contains 12 residues. The CDR3: CASSHSNSPLHF. The CDR3 DNA is TGTGCCAGCAGTCACAGTAATTCACCCCTCCACTTT.

The sample holds a few counts of this clonotype. The chain combines TRBV7-9 with TRBJ2-7, with 8 bases aligning to TRBD1. Germline V gene data show CDR1 as SEHNR and CDR2 as FQNEAQ (reference sequence). CDR3 size: 14 residues. V lost 0 bases and J lost 6; bases outside the gene matches: 4. CDR3 protein: CASSLAGTGSEQYF. CDR3 DNA sequence: TGTGCCAGCAGCTTAGCGGGGACAGGCAGCGAGCAGTACTTC.

The table lists this clonotype with a few counts. The rearrangement joins TRBV28 to TRBJ2-3; D unclear. Looked up from germline, CDR1 is MDHEN and CDR2 is SYDVKM. V dropped 7 bases and J dropped 5 bases, with 19 bases sitting between them. The CDR3 contains 15 residues. The CDR3 DNA reads TGTGCCAGCACTTCGCGAAGGGTCATAGGAGATACGCAGTATTTT. It translates to CASTSRRVIGDTQYF.

This clonotype has just a few counts. The chain carries TRBV4-1 and TRBJ1-2, with a weak D call TRBD1 (5 bases). This CDR3 is built from 16 residues. The V end was cut by 1 base, the J end by 3 bases, with 15 bases between. Germline-derived CDR1 and CDR2 are MGHRA and YSYEKL. Here the CDR3 DNA reads TGCGCCAGCAGCCAAGGTAGGGGTCCAACCTACTATGGCTACACCTTC. It encodes CASSQGRGPTYYGYTF.

J is TRBJ1-1 and V is TRBV7-9; possible D gene TRBD1, 5 bases. This CDR3 comprises 15 residues. CDR1 is SEHNR, CDR2 FQNEAQ, per germline (reference sequence). V was shortened by 0 bases and J by 1 base, with 9 bases between the two germline ends. CDR3 sequence (DNA): TGTGCCAGCAGCTTAGCGCAGGGTACGAACACTGAAGCTTTCTTT. This codes for CASSLAQGTNTEAFF.

This chain links TRBV7-8 with TRBJ1-5; 7 positions agree with TRBD1. This CDR3 is 13 amino acids long. Looked up from germline, CDR1 is SGHVS and CDR2 is FQNEAQ. After removal of 5 bases from V and 10 bases from J, the junction contained 8 bases not matched to a gene. CDR3 bases: TGTGCCAGCAGCGTGGACAGGTCGCGACCCCAGCATTTT. Protein product: CASSVDRSRPQHF. The whole variable domain, filled in from reference TRBV7-8 and TRBJ1-5, reads GAGVSQSPRYKVAKRGQDVALRCDPISGHVSLFWYQQALGQGPEFLTYFQNEAQLDKSGLPSDRFFAERPEGSVSTLKIQRTQQEDSAVYLCASSVDRSRPQHFGDGTRLSIL.

This clonotype has just a few counts. V gene TRBV5-1 combines with J gene TRBJ2-1; D remains ambiguous. Germline V gives CDR1 SGHRS, CDR2 YFSETQ. This CDR3 contains 15 residues. Trimming stripped 2 bases from V and 5 bases from J, with 14 bases between. The CDR3 protein is CASSLTAYRNNEQFF. The CDR3 nucleotides are TGCGCCAGCAGCTTAACAGCTTACCGAAACAATGAGCAGTTCTTC.

J is TRBJ2-3 and V is TRBV21-1; the D call of TRBD2 is as the table states it, not checked on the DNA. TRBV21-1 is an annotated pseudogene. The CDR3 is made up of 16 amino acids. CDR3: CASSKAVDGGGNTQYF. The CDR3 DNA sequence: TGTGCCAGCAGCAAAGCGGTGGATGGGGGAGGAAATACGCAGTATTTT.

This clonotype has only one observation. The chain is built from TRBV27 and TRBJ2-3; D is unresolved. This CDR3 comprises 14 residues. Germline CDR1 is MNHEY and CDR2 is SMNVEV (reference sequence). V gave up 5 bases and J gave up 3 bases, with 12 bases separating them. DNA for the CDR3: TGTGCCAGCAGTGTATACCAGGCAACAGATACGCAGTATTTT. Translating it yields CASSVYQATDTQYF.

The chain has TRBV4-3 and TRBJ1-1; 11 bases match TRBD1. From germline, CDR1 is LGHNA and CDR2 YSLEER. The length of the CDR3 is 16 residues. J was trimmed by 4 bases and V by 3 bases; bases with no gene match: 7. The CDR3 sequence is CASSHRDRGTTTEAFF. The CDR3 DNA sequence: TGCGCCAGCAGCCACCGGGACAGGGGGACCACCACTGAAGCTTTCTTT.

This chain joins TRBV5-5 and TRBJ2-3; D tentatively fits TRBD1 or TRBD2 (5 bases each). V gave up 4 bases and J gave up 1 base, with 10 bases separating them. Germline V CDR1 and CDR2: SGHKS, YYEKEE (reference sequence). The CDR3 spans 14 residues. In DNA form, the CDR3 reads TGTGCCAGCAGCCGAGGGGCTGGCACAGATACGCAGTATTTT. Protein product: CASSRGAGTDTQYF.

This clonotype turned up a few times. The chain employs TRBV12-3 or TRBV12-4 and TRBJ1-1; tentatively, D is TRBD1 (5 bases). The length of the CDR3 is 12 residues. Trimming took off 6 bases at V and 7 bases at J, with 12 bases between the two ends. The CDR3 DNA follows: TGTGCCAGCAGCTTTCGCACAGGTGAAGCTTTCTTT. Its translation is CASSFRTGEAFF.

The rearrangement links TRBV10-1 to TRBJ1-5; TRBD1 might be the D (6 bases). Germline CDR1 is WNHNN and CDR2 is SYGVQD (reference sequence). The length of the CDR3 is 16 residues. The V and J ends lost 2 bases and 5 bases respectively, with 16 bases between them. The CDR3: CASSETVGQSDQPQHF. The DNA for the CDR3 is TGCGCCAGCAGTGAGACGGTAGGACAGAGCGATCAGCCCCAGCATTTT.

This chain uses TRBV10-3 with TRBJ2-7; 10 bases match TRBD2. V lost 7 bases, J lost 5 bases, and 11 bases stayed unmatched. Germline CDR1 and CDR2: ENHRY and SYGVKD. This CDR3 comprises 15 residues. This CDR3 is CAIIGPLAGVNEQYF. The DNA for the CDR3 is TGTGCCATCATTGGACCTCTAGCGGGAGTCAACGAGCAGTACTTC.

The chain links TRBV12-3 or TRBV12-4 to TRBJ2-1; D possibly corresponds to TRBD2 (5 bases). V shed 6 bases and J shed 5 bases, with 17 bases lying between them. This CDR3 contains 15 residues. CDR3 in DNA: TGTGCCAGCAGCCGTCGGACTGGCGCCCACAATGAGCAGTTCTTC. Amino acid sequence: CASSRRTGAHNEQFF.